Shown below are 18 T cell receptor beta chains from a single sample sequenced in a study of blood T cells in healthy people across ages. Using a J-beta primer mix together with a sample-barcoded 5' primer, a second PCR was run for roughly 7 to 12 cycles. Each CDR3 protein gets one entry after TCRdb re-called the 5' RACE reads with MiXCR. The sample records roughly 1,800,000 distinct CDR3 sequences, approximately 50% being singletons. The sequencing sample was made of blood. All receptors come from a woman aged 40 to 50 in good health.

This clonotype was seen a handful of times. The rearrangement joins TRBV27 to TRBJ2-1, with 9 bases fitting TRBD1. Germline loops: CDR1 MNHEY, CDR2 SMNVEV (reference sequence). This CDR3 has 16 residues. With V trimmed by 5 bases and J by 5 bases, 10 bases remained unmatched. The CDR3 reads CASSPSPGTGNNEQFF. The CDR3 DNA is TGTGCCAGCAGTCCAAGTCCCGGGACAGGGAACAATGAGCAGTTCTTC.

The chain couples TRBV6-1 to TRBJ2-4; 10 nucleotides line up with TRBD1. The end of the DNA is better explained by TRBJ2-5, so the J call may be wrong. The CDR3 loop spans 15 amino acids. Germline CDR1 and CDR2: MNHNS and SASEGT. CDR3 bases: TGTGCCAGTACCTGGGACAGGGGACGACGGGAGACCCAGTACTTC. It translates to CASTWDRGRRETQYF.

The CDR3 coding sequence is TGCGCCAGCAGCCAAGATTCGAGGCAGCGGGGGGGCGGATGGACTGAGCAGTTCTTC. Amino acid sequence: CASSQDSRQRGGGWTEQFF. The chain couples TRBV4-3 to TRBJ2-1; 10 bases are shared with TRBD2. Germline trimming cut 0 bases from V and 9 bases from J; bases unmatched to any gene: 17. Germline V gene data show CDR1 as LGHNA and CDR2 as YSLEER. The CDR3 loop spans 19 amino acids.

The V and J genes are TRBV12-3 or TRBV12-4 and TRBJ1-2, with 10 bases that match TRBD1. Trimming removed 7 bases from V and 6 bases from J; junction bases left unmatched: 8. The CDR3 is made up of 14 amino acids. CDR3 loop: CASTSPTGGNGYTF. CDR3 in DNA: TGTGCCAGCACATCACCGACAGGGGGCAATGGCTACACCTTC.

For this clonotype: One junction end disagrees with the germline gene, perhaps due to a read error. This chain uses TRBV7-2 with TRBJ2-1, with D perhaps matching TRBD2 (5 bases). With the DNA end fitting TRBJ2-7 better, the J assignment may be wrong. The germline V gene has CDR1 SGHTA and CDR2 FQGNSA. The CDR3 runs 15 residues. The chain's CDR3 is CASGLTRTSYNEQYF. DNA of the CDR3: TGTGCCAGCGGCTTAACCCGGACTTCTTACAATGAGCAGTACTTC.

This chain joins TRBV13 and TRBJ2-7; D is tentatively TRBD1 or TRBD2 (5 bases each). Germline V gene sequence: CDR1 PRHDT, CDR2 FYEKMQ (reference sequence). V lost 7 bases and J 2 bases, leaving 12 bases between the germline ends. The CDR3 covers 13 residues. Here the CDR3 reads CASTGRGTYEQYF. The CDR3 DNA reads TGTGCCAGCACCGGTCGGGGCACCTACGAGCAGTACTTC.

The CDR3: CASSQEGPADTQYF. Here the CDR3 DNA reads TGCGCCAGCAGCCAAGAAGGCCCCGCAGATACGCAGTATTTT. The V gene is TRBV4-3, the J gene TRBJ2-3; D is undetermined. The ends were cut back, 0 bases at V and 4 bases at J, with 8 bases in the middle. The CDR3 is 14 amino acids. Germline V CDR1 and CDR2: LGHNA, YSLEER.

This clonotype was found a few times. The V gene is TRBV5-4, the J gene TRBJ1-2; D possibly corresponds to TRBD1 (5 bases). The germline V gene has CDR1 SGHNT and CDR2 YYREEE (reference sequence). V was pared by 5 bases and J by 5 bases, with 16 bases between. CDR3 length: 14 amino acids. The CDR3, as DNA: TGTGCCAGCAGATCGGGTGGGGCCGCTTATGGCTACACCTTC. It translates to CASRSGGAAYGYTF.

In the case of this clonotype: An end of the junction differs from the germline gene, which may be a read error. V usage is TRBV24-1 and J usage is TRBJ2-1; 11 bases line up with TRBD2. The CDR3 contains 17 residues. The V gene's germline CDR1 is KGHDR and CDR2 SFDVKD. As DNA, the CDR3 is TGTGCCACCAGTAATTTTGCTAGCGGGGGGACCTACAATGAGCAGTTCTTC. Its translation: CATSNFASGGTYNEQFF.

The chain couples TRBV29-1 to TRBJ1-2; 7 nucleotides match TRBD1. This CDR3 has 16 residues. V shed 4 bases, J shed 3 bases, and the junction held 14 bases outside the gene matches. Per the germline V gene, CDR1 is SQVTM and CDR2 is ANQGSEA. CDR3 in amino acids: CSVVVKGQGGDYGYTF. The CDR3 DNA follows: TGCAGCGTTGTGGTGAAAGGGCAGGGGGGCGACTATGGCTACACCTTC.

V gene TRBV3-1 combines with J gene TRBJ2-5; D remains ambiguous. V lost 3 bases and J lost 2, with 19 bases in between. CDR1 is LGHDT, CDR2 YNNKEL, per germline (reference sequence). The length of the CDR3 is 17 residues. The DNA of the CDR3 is TGTGCCAGCAGCCAGGGGTGGTTGCTTGGCTTACAAGAGACCCAGTACTTC. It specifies CASSQGWLLGLQETQYF.

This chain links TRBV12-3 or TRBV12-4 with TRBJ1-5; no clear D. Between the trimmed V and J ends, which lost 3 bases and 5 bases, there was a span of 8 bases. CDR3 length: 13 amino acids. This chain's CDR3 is CASSFGSDQPQHF. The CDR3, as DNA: TGTGCCAGCAGTTTCGGCAGTGATCAGCCCCAGCATTTT.

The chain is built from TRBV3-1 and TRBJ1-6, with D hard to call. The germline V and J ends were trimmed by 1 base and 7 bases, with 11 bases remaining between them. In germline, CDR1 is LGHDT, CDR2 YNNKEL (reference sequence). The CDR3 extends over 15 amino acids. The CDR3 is CASSQGVGSNSPLHF. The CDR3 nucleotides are TGTGCCAGCAGCCAAGGTGTGGGGAGCAATTCACCCCTCCACTTT.

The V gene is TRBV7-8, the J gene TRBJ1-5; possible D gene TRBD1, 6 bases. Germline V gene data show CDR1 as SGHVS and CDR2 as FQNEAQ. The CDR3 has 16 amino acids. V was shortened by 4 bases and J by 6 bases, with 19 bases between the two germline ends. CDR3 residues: CASSSRRGGSGQPQHF. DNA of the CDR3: TGTGCCAGCAGCTCCCGTCGGGGGGGCTCGGGTCAGCCCCAGCATTTT.

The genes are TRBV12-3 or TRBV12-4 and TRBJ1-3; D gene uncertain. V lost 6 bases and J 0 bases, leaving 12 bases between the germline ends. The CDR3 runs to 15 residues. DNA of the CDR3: TGTGCCAGCAGAACTACAGAGATCTCTGGAAACACCATATATTTT. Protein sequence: CASRTTEISGNTIYF.

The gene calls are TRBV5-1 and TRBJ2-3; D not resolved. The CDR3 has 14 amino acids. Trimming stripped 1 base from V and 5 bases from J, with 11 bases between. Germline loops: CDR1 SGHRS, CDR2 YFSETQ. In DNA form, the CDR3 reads TGCGCCAGCAGCTTGAGGTCGGTAGGAGATACGCAGTATTTT. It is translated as CASSLRSVGDTQYF.

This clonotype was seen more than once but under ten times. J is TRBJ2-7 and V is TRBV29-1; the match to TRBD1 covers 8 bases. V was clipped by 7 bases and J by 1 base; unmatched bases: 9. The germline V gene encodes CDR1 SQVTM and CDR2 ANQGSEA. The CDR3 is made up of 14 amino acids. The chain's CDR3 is CSADRQGKSYEQYF. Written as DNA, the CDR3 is TGCAGCGCCGACCGACAGGGGAAGTCCTACGAGCAGTACTTC.

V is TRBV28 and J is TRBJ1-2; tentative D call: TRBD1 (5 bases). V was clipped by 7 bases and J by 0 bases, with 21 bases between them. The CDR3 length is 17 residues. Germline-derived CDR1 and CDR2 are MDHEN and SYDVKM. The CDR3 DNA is TGTGCCAGCACGGGGGTAACGGAGGCGTGGACTAACTATGGCTACACCTTC. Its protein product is CASTGVTEAWTNYGYTF.